This T cell receptor beta chain was recovered during a study of shared clonotypes between healthy human individuals (dated by TCRdb to about 2020). Background on the whole study: A couple of women and a few men aged 18 to 49 years were included in the cohort. For each donor, three plates each were used for CD4 naive and CD4 memory, two plates were used for CD8 naive, and one plate was used for CD8 memory. The study deeply sequenced blood TCR repertoires of about five healthy adults to estimate repertoire size and the extent of clonotype sharing between individuals. Libraries were prepared and TCR repertoires were sequenced by different laboratories using diverse techniques, in order to increase sequencing depth and limit assay-specific biases. Between about 0.9 and 8.9 billion PBMCs per donor were obtained by leukapheresis.

The donors were healthy, HIV-negative adults who had no recently reported acute infections or vaccinations. Every donor was a Caucasian adult residing in Nashville, Tennessee, USA. Magnetic negative selection was used to enrich CD4+ T cells, after which naive cells were positively selected on CD45RA and the negative fraction became the memory subset. Blood was obtained by leukapheresis, after which PBMCs were separated by Ficoll-Histopaque density gradient centrifugation and cryopreserved in liquid nitrogen vapor phase. Analytical flow cytometry was used to check the purity and quantity of every magnetically sorted T cell population. Genomic DNA was isolated from each sorted fraction and quantified by UV absorbance on a Nanodrop 2000c. On this clone: There is no known antigen for this receptor. Per-nucleotide qualities are absent, and no much larger clonotype sits a single base away.

Broader findings and caveats from the paper: Higher generation probabilities were observed for clonotypes shared by all four sorted-subset donors than for non-shared clonotypes. Incomplete sequencing was indicated by rarefaction of sorted-subset datasets, despite the large sequencing depth. The small number of donors limited the genetic and exposure-history diversity represented. Based on pairwise subsampling, the degree of clonotype sharing among donors was expected to be affected by sequencing depth. Sampling was restricted to blood, and TCR repertoires in tissue are likely to differ from TCR repertoires in blood. About 4.5% of naive CD4, 3.5% of naive CD8, around 2.3% of memory CD4, and roughly 0.4% of memory CD8 clonotypes were shared across several donors. Larger estimated clonotype richness was generally found for naive subsets than for memory subsets.

Using the deep immunoSEQ assay, multiplex PCR amplified TCR CDR3 regions from genomic DNA. For each cell subset, the extracted genomic DNA was distributed evenly across all wells of several immunoSEQ 96-well plates, and each plate served as one replicate. For sorted subsets, around 0.2 ug of genomic DNA, equivalent to 30,000 or so T cell genomes, went into each replicate PCR. Purified libraries were measured with a Qubit 3.0 fluorometer, size-checked on a Bioanalyzer 2100, and measured again with the KAPA Library Quantification kit. A separate single-read 150-cycle Illumina NextSeq 550 flow cell was used to sequence each immunoSEQ 96-well plate. Under the source paper's analysis protocol: Because the immunoSEQ output included only junctional sequences and no quality scores, the filtering could not be the same as the filtering used for full-length reads. Sequences were annotated with PyIR, a Python wrapper for IgBLAST v1.9, and V/J genes and CDR3 were assigned using IMGT germline references. Reads were filtered out if the reads had weak V/J assignments (E-value above 1e-6), no CDR3, stop codons, out-of-frame junctions, or ambiguous translated residues. A V3J clonotype was defined by an identical inferred V gene, J gene, and CDR3 amino acid sequence. Percentage overlap between repertoires was computed as shared unique clonotypes divided by the size of the smaller repertoire. RTK rarefaction, the Chao1 estimator, and Recon v2.1 estimates of unobserved clonotypes were used to assess repertoire richness. OLGA was used to compute generation probabilities for all TCRbeta clonotypes that the gDNA method yielded from a few donors. Imported from immuneACCESS, the table was reduced by TCRdb to in-frame sequences with V and J called. These copies leave out some clones; in studies compared against another copy, an unresolved V gene accounts for under half, and the cause of the remainder is not known. V and J calls plus clone size are reproduced from that table; the DNA served to infer D and trimming. A total of roughly 2.6 million clones appear in this sample, 90% to 95% of them only once. The ten largest clones add up to roughly 0.15% of the sample.

V trim: 1 base; J trim: 4 bases; unmatched bases: 9. The germline V gene yields SGHRS for CDR1 and YFSETQ for CDR2. From the cysteine up to the phenylalanine, the CDR3 has a length of 16 residues. Left in the record is the CDR3 DNA by itself, 48 bases read in frame from the first base. The specimen sequenced was naive CD4+ T cells sorted from blood. What this sample's cell subset or site label stands for: CD45RA+ positively selected. The receptor was derived from a man between 18 and 35 years old in good health. The chain is made from TRBV5-1 and TRBJ2-3; 7 bases in between match TRBD2. The CDR3 here reads CASSLLGLPSSDTQYF. Read as DNA, the sequence is TGCGCCAGCAGCTTGTTGGGACTACCGTCATCAGATACGCAGTATTTT.